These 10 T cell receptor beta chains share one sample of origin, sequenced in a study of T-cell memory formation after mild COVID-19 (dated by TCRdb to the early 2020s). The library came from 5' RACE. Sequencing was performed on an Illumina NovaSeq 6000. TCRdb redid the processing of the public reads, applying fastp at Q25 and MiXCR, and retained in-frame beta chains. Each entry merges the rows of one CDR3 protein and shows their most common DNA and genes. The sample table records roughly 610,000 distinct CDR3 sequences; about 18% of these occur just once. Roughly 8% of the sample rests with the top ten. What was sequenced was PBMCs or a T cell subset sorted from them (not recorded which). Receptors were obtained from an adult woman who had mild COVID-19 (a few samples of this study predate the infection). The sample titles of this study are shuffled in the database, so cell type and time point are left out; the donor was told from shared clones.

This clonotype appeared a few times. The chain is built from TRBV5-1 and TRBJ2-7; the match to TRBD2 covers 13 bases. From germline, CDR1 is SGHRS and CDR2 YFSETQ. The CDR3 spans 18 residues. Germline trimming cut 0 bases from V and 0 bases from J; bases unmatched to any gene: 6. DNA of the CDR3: TGCGCCAGCAGCTTGGTCGGGACTAGCGGGACCCGCTCCTACGAGCAGTACTTC. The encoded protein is CASSLVGTSGTRSYEQYF.

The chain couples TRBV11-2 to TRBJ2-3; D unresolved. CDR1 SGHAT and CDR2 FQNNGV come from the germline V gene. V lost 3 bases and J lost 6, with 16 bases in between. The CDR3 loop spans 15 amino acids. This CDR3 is CASSFLLLRRDTQYF. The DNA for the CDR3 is TGTGCCAGCAGCTTTCTTCTGCTGCGCCGGGATACGCAGTATTTT.

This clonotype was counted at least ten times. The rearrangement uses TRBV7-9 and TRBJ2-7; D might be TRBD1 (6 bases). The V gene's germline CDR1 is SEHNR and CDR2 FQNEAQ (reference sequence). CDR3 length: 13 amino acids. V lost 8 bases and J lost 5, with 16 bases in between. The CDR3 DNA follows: TGTGCCAGCGGCTCGGGACACCACCACGAGCAGTACTTC. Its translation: CASGSGHHHEQYF.

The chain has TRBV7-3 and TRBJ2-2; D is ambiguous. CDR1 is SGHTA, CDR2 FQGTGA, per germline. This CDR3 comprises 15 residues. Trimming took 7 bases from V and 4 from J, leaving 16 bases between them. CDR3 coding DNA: TGTGCCAGCACCTCCCCGGGCCAGCTCACCGGGGAGCTGTTTTTT. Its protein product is CASTSPGQLTGELFF.

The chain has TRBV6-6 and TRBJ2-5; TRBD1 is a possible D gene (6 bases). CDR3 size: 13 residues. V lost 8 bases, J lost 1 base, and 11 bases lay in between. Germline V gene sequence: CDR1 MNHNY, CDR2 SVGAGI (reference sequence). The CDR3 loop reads CASQDSTQETQYF. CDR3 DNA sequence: TGTGCCAGCCAGGACAGTACCCAAGAGACCCAGTACTTC.

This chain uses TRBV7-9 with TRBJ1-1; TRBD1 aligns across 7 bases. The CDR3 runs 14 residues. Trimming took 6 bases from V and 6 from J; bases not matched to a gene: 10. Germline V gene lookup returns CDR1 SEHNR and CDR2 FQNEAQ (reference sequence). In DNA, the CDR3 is TGTGCCAGCAGTCGCTATACAGGGGATCCTGAAGCTTTCTTT. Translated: CASSRYTGDPEAFF.

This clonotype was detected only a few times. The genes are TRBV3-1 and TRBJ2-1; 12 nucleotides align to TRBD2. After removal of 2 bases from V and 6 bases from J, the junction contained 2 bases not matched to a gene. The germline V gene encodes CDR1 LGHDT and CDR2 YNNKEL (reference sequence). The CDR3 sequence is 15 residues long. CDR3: CASSQTLAGGNEQFF. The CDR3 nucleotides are TGTGCCAGCAGCCAAACACTAGCGGGAGGCAATGAGCAGTTCTTC.

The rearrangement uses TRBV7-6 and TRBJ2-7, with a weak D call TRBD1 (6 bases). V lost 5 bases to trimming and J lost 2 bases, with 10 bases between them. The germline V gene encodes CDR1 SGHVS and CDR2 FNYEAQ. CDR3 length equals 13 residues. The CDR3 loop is CASSHAGAYEQYF. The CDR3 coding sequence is TGTGCCAGCAGCCATGCAGGGGCCTACGAGCAGTACTTC.

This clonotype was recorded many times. DNA of the CDR3: TGCAGTGCTAGAGATTCGGCAGCCAACTATGGCTACACCTTC. Translating it yields CSARDSAANYGYTF. The chain combines TRBV20-1 with TRBJ1-2, with unresolved D. Germline V CDR1 and CDR2: DFQATT, SNEGSKA (reference sequence). CDR3 length: 14 amino acids. Trimming pared 0 bases from V and 2 bases from J, leaving 10 bases between.

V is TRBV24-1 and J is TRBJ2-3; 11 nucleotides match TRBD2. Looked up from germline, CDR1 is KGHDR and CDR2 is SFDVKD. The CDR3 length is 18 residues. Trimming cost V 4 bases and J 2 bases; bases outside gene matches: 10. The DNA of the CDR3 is TGTGCCACCAGTGAACACACCGGGACTAGCGGACTCACAGATACGCAGTATTTT. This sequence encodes CATSEHTGTSGLTDTQYF.